The T cell receptor beta chain under discussion was sequenced for a study of blood T cell repertoires in COVID-19. In its sample, this clone was seen once. Clones were read by immunoSEQ multiplex PCR, and TCRdb kept only the in-frame ones, dropping some. The sample comprises 120,000 to 150,000 clones, approximately 85% of which are singletons, and over 2.5% rests with the top ten. Germline assignment: CDR1 MNHEY and CDR2 SMNVEV (reference sequence). The CDR3 is 15 residues long. V lost 5 bases to trimming and J lost 6 bases; unmatched junction nucleotides: 10. Sequenced material: peripheral blood. The clonotype comes from a human donor with acute or convalescent COVID-19. The donor label of this sample is uncertain. V and J are TRBV27 and TRBJ1-2, with 9 bases aligning to TRBD1. As DNA, the CDR3 is TGTGCCAGCAGTCCTCCAGCCCGACAGGGGGATGGCTACACCTTC. It codes for CASSPPARQGDGYTF.